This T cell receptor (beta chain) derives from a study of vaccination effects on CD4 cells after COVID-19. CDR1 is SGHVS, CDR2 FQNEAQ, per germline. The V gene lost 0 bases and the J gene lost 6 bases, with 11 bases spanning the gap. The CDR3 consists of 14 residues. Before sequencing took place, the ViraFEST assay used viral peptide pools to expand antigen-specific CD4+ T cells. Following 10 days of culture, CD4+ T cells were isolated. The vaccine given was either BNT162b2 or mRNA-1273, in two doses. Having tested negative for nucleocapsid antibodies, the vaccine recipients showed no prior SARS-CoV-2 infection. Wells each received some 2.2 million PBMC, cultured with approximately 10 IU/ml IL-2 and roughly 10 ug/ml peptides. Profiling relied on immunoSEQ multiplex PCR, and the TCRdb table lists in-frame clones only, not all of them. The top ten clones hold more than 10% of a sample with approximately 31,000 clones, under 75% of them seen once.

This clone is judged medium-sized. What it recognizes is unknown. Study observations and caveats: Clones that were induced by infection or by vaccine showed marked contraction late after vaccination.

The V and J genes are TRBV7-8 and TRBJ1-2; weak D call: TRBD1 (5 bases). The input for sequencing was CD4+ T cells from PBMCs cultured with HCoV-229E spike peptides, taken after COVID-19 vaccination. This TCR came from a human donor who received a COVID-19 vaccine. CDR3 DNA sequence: TGTGCCAGCAGCTTAGCTCTGGGACCGGATGGCTACACCTTC. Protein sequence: CASSLALGPDGYTF.